The present T cell receptor (beta chain) was sequenced within a study of shared clonotypes between healthy human individuals. For the study at large: Three plates were used per donor for CD4 naive, three for CD4 memory, two for CD8 naive and one for CD8 memory. General study findings and limits: The naive CD4 repertoires of a handful of donors were compared, and around 5.1% of clonotypes were shared.

The length of the CDR3 is 14 residues. The germline gives CDR1 MGHRA, CDR2 YSYEKL. V was pared by 4 bases and J by 2 bases, with 12 bases between. This clone was seen repeatedly, ten times or more. No antigen is known for it. Additional DNA sequences in this sample encode the identical CDR3. Clones were read by immunoSEQ multiplex PCR, and TCRdb kept only the in-frame ones, dropping some. The table lists approximately 320,000 clones, roughly 84% of them singletons. The chain uses TRBV4-1 and TRBJ2-7; perhaps TRBD1 as D (5 bases). Sequencing input: memory CD8+ T cells sorted from blood. The sample's subset: CD45RO+ cells pooled with CCR7-negative TemRA cells. The TCR sequence derives from a man between 18 and 35 years old in good health. This CDR3 is CASSLDRGTYEQYF. CDR3 bases: TGCGCCAGCAGCCTAGATAGGGGAACCTACGAGCAGTACTTC.